Listed here are 24 T cell receptor beta chains from one sample, sequenced in a study of T cell responses to AZD1222 COVID-19 vaccine. The data were produced by immunoSEQ multiplex PCR, yet TCRdb's version contains in-frame clones alone and is incomplete. The data hold approximately 140,000 clones, with about 92% observed a single time. The specimen was peripheral blood, collected 28 days after the second AZD1222 dose. These receptors all stem from an adult who received the AZD1222 COVID-19 vaccine.

The J gene is TRBJ1-4, the V gene TRBV2; 8 nucleotides match TRBD1. Germline V lookup: CDR1 SNHLY, CDR2 FYNNEI. The CDR3 runs to 14 residues. Trimming removed 6 bases from V and 1 base from J; junction bases left unmatched: 1. The CDR3 region is CASRDRGTNEKLFF. The CDR3 DNA reads TGTGCCAGCAGAGACAGGGGAACTAATGAAAAACTGTTTTTT.

The V call is TRBV15, the J call TRBJ2-2, with a weak D call TRBD2 (6 bases). Trimming removed 5 bases from V and 5 bases from J, with 12 bases in between. This CDR3 is built from 14 residues. CDR1 and CDR2 (germline): LNHNV, YYDKDF (reference sequence). The CDR3 sequence is CATSRRGGTGELFF. In nucleotides, the CDR3 is TGTGCCACCAGCCGGCGGGGCGGAACCGGGGAGCTGTTTTTT.

The V call is TRBV12-5, the J call TRBJ2-1; 11 bases are a match to TRBD2. Germline assignment: CDR1 LGHNT and CDR2 FRNRAP. With V trimmed by 6 bases and J by 6 bases, 13 bases remained unmatched. CDR3 length: 17 residues. CDR3 loop: CASGAGTSGRKGNEQFF. The CDR3 nucleotides are TGTGCTAGTGGCGCCGGGACTAGCGGAAGGAAGGGCAATGAGCAGTTCTTC.

The chain is built from TRBV24-1 and TRBJ1-2; unclear D gene. V was cut by 3 bases and J by 5 bases, with 12 bases left in between. Germline CDR1 KGHDR, CDR2 SFDVKD. CDR3 length equals 14 residues. The CDR3 sequence: CATSDQTRVYGYTF. CDR3 nucleotides: TGTGCCACCAGTGATCAAACGCGGGTTTATGGCTACACCTTC.

This sequence joins TRBV9 and TRBJ2-3; 8 bases are shared with TRBD2. The CDR3 runs 14 residues. Germline lookup yields CDR1 SGDLS and CDR2 YYNGEE. V was pared by 4 bases and J by 6 bases, with 7 bases of the junction left unmatched. The CDR3 DNA reads as TGTGCCAGCAGCACAAGCGGGAGTTCGGATACGCAGTATTTT. Protein: CASSTSGSSDTQYF.

A single count supports this clone. The V call is TRBV18, the J call TRBJ2-1; 11 positions match TRBD2. The CDR3 consists of 16 residues. V trimming: 2 bases; J trimming: 7 bases; junction bases outside the gene matches: 7. The germline V gene encodes CDR1 KGHSH and CDR2 LQKENI. The CDR3 protein is CASSPTSGSVRNEQFF. CDR3 nucleotide sequence: TGTGCCAGCTCACCAACTAGCGGGAGTGTTAGGAATGAGCAGTTCTTC.

CDR3 in DNA: TGTGCCAGCTATAGACAGAGCTATGGCTACACCTTC. Amino acids: CASYRQSYGYTF. V gene TRBV27 combines with J gene TRBJ1-2, with D possibly TRBD1 on 5 matching bases. Between the trimmed V and J ends, which lost 8 bases and 4 bases, there was a span of 11 bases. CDR3 length: 12 residues. Germline CDR1 MNHEY, CDR2 SMNVEV (reference sequence).

The V and J genes are TRBV7-8 and TRBJ2-1; 7 nucleotides align to TRBD1. The germline gives CDR1 SGHVS, CDR2 FQNEAQ. With 5 bases clipped from V and 8 bases from J, the junction kept 12 bases outside the gene matches. This CDR3 contains 15 residues. CDR3 residues: CASSPPRGRQHEQFF. In nucleotides, the CDR3 is TGTGCCAGCAGCCCCCCAAGGGGGCGTCAACATGAGCAGTTCTTC.

The chain links TRBV27 to TRBJ2-2, with 11 bases fitting TRBD2. Trimming at V came to 6 bases and at J to 7 bases, leaving 10 bases not matched to a gene. The CDR3 is 16 residues long. CDR1 is MNHEY, CDR2 SMNVEV, per germline (reference sequence). The CDR3 loop is CASRDASGRTIGELFF. The CDR3 region has the DNA TGTGCCAGCAGAGATGCTAGCGGGAGGACGATCGGGGAGCTGTTTTTT.

The rearrangement uses TRBV2 and TRBJ2-1; perhaps TRBD1 as D (7 bases). CDR3 length equals 15 residues. CDR1 SNHLY and CDR2 FYNNEI come from the germline V gene. Trimming removed 1 base at V and 10 bases at J, with 17 bases between. CDR3 in amino acids: CASSEGETGTLEQFF. The CDR3 DNA reads as TGTGCCAGCAGTGAAGGAGAGACAGGGACTTTAGAGCAGTTCTTC.

The V gene is TRBV24-1, the J gene TRBJ2-3; the D call may be TRBD1 or TRBD2 (9 bases each). The ends were cut back, 0 bases at V and 4 bases at J, with 22 bases in the middle. The length of the CDR3 is 19 residues. CDR1 and CDR2 from the germline V gene are KGHDR and SFDVKD. CDR3 coding DNA: TGTGCCACCAGTGATTTGCAGCCTAGCGGGACAGGGTTCGCAGATACGCAGTATTTT. Amino acid sequence: CATSDLQPSGTGFADTQYF.

The chain links TRBV14 to TRBJ2-7; D not resolved. Trimming removed 3 bases at V and 12 bases at J, with 15 bases between. The CDR3 is 12 residues long. Germline CDR1 and CDR2: SGHDN and FVKESK. CDR3 amino acids: CASSQVLRALYF. DNA of the CDR3: TGTGCCAGCAGCCAGGTATTAAGGGCCTTGTACTTC.

The V gene is TRBV11-2, the J gene TRBJ1-6; 10 nucleotides agree with TRBD1. The V gene end was trimmed by 0 bases and the J gene end by 10 bases; junction bases not matched to a gene: 6. This CDR3 is built from 16 residues. Germline CDR1 is SGHAT and CDR2 is FQNNGV. This CDR3 reads CASSLEAGQGESPLHF. The CDR3 DNA reads TGTGCCAGCAGCTTAGAGGCCGGACAGGGGGAATCACCCCTCCACTTT.

This chain links TRBV12-3 or TRBV12-4 with TRBJ1-1; D is uncertain. The CDR3 contains 12 residues. V lost 6 bases to trimming and J lost 10 bases, with 15 bases between them. CDR3 loop: CASRADDRAAFF. Here the CDR3 DNA reads TGTGCCAGCAGGGCGGACGATAGGGCAGCTTTCTTT.

This rearrangement joins TRBV5-1 to TRBJ2-1; 7 bases are a match to TRBD1. The junction had 3 bases not matched to a gene; V was cut back by 3 bases and J by 0 bases. In germline, CDR1 is SGHRS, CDR2 YFSETQ. The CDR3 loop spans 15 amino acids. CDR3 coding DNA: TGCGCCAGCAGCTGGGGGACAGCCTCCTACAATGAGCAGTTCTTC. It specifies CASSWGTASYNEQFF.

V usage is TRBV10-1 and J usage is TRBJ2-7, with D uncertain. V lost 2 bases, J lost 0 bases, and 11 bases lay in between. This CDR3 contains 15 residues. Germline lookup yields CDR1 WNHNN and CDR2 SYGVQD (reference sequence). CDR3 nucleotides: TGCGCCAGCAGTGAGGGCAGGCTGGGCTCCTACGAGCAGTACTTC. Protein: CASSEGRLGSYEQYF.

The genes are TRBV25-1 and TRBJ1-1; no firm D call. Trimming cost V 4 bases and J 3 bases, with 12 bases left between them. Germline values: CDR1 MGHDK, CDR2 SYGVNS. This CDR3 contains 14 residues. The CDR3 coding sequence is TGTGCCAGCAGTGTTCGCCTGGGAGACACTGAAGCTTTCTTT. This sequence encodes CASSVRLGDTEAFF.

The J gene is TRBJ1-1, the V gene TRBV28, with TRBD1 matching 9 bases. Germline-derived CDR1 and CDR2 are MDHEN and SYDVKM. V shed 9 bases, J shed 1 base, and the junction held 3 bases outside the gene matches. This CDR3 comprises 13 residues. CDR3 region: CASGTGWNTEAFF. CDR3 in DNA: TGTGCCAGTGGGACAGGGTGGAACACTGAAGCTTTCTTT.

This rearrangement joins TRBV19 to TRBJ2-5; TRBD1 is a possible D gene (8 bases). The CDR3 covers 15 residues. V lost 6 bases, J lost 3 bases, and 17 bases lay in between. Germline loops: CDR1 LNHDA, CDR2 SQIVND (reference sequence). The CDR3 region has the DNA TGTGCCAGTAGGCAGACAGGGGAGGGGGAAGAGACCCAGTACTTC. This encodes CASRQTGEGEETQYF.

This rearrangement joins TRBV14 to TRBJ1-2; D is undetermined. Germline values: CDR1 SGHDN, CDR2 FVKESK. The CDR3 runs 13 residues. The V and J ends lost 1 base and 8 bases respectively, with 11 bases between them. CDR3: CASSQGLGRGYTF. CDR3 DNA sequence: TGTGCCAGCAGCCAAGGTTTGGGCCGGGGCTACACCTTC.

This clone was seen once. The chain recombines TRBV5-1 with TRBJ1-2, with 9 bases aligning to TRBD1. Trimming removed 0 bases from V and 7 bases from J; junction bases left unmatched: 7. Germline-derived CDR1 and CDR2 are SGHRS and YFSETQ. The CDR3 runs 15 residues. CDR3 sequence reads: CASSLGDRDTPGYTF. CDR3 DNA sequence: TGCGCCAGCAGCTTGGGGGACAGGGACACTCCTGGCTACACCTTC.

The CDR3 DNA follows: TGTGCCAGCAGTGTGCCCTTAGCGGGAGGTGGGGTCGAGCAGTTCTTC. Protein sequence: CASSVPLAGGGVEQFF. The genes are TRBV25-1 and TRBJ2-1; 10 positions agree with TRBD2. CDR1 and CDR2 (germline): MGHDK, SYGVNS. The trim removed 4 bases at V and 10 bases at J, leaving 13 bases unmatched. The CDR3 totals 16 residues.

This chain uses TRBV28 with TRBJ2-7; TRBD2 matches 7 bases. J lost 4 bases, V lost 6 bases, and 9 bases had no gene match. In germline, CDR1 is MDHEN, CDR2 SYDVKM. This CDR3 contains 14 residues. The CDR3 sequence: CASRLGGSGYEQYF. DNA of the CDR3: TGTGCCAGCAGGCTGGGGGGGAGCGGGTACGAGCAGTACTTC. Full variable domain (outside the CDR3, taken from reference TRBV28 and TRBJ2-7): DVKVTQSSRYLVKRTGEKVFLECVQDMDHENMFWYRQDPGLGLRLIYFSYDVKMKEKGDIPEGYSVSREKKERFSLILESASTNQTSMYLCASRLGGSGYEQYFGPGTRLTVT.

The V gene is TRBV24-1, the J gene TRBJ2-3, with 10 bases matching TRBD2. Unmatched junction bases numbered 4, after V lost 1 base and J lost 4 bases. The V gene's germline CDR1 is KGHDR and CDR2 SFDVKD. This CDR3 region has 16 residues. The CDR3 region has the DNA TGTGCCACCAGTGATTTCACTAGCGGGAAGGCAGATACGCAGTATTTT. It codes for CATSDFTSGKADTQYF.